Shown below are 26 T cell receptor beta chains from a single sample sequenced in a study of blood T cell repertoires in COVID-19. The data were produced by immunoSEQ multiplex PCR, yet TCRdb's version contains in-frame clones alone and is incomplete. The sample lists roughly 31,000 clones, 85% to 90% occurring once. Sequenced material: peripheral blood. These receptor sequences come from a man aged 55-75 years with acute or convalescent COVID-19.

Concerning this clone: In the same sample, other DNA sequences code for this CDR3. The rearrangement uses TRBV10-1 and TRBJ1-1; D is undetermined. V was pared by 0 bases and J by 4 bases, with 6 bases between. The CDR3 spans 13 residues. Germline lookup yields CDR1 WNHNN and CDR2 SYGVQD (reference sequence). The CDR3 coding sequence is TGCGCCAGCAGTGAGTCAGGGAGCACTGAAGCTTTCTTT. Translating gives CASSESGSTEAFF.

The chain carries TRBV4-2 and TRBJ1-2; D unclear. V lost 1 base to trimming and J lost 0 bases, with 6 bases between them. Germline V gene data show CDR1 as LGHNA and CDR2 as YNFKEQ. The CDR3 contains 14 residues. CDR3 loop: CASSQGGANYGYTF. DNA of the CDR3: TGTGCCAGCAGCCAAGGCGGGGCTAACTATGGCTACACCTTC.

The rearrangement uses TRBV7-9 and TRBJ1-1; D gene ambiguous. Germline V gene lookup returns CDR1 SEHNR and CDR2 FQNEAQ (reference sequence). Trimming cost V 5 bases and J 3 bases, with 4 bases left between them. The CDR3 runs to 11 residues. The DNA for the CDR3 is TGTGCCAGCAGCCAATACACTGAAGCTTTCTTT. Its protein product is CASSQYTEAFF.

The chain has TRBV6-6 and TRBJ1-2, with D tentatively TRBD1 (6 bases). The V end was cut by 2 bases, the J end by 5 bases, with 15 bases between. Germline V lookup: CDR1 MNHNY, CDR2 SVGAGI (reference sequence). The CDR3 extends over 15 amino acids. CDR3 in amino acids: CASSYEPQGGYGYTF. CDR3 in DNA: TGTGCCAGCAGTTACGAGCCACAGGGTGGATATGGCTACACCTTC.

The V and J genes are TRBV7-2 and TRBJ2-7; maybe TRBD1 (6 bases). The germline V and J ends were trimmed by 4 bases and 3 bases, with 10 bases remaining between them. This CDR3 comprises 13 residues. The germline V gene has CDR1 SGHTA and CDR2 FQGNSA. The CDR3 coding sequence is TGTGCCAGCAGCTCCCGGGACAACTACGAGCAGTACTTC. Translation: CASSSRDNYEQYF.

The genes are TRBV5-6 and TRBJ1-6; 7 bases agree with TRBD1. CDR3 length: 14 amino acids. The junction had 6 bases not matched to a gene; V was cut back by 4 bases and J by 8 bases. Per germline, CDR1 SGHDT and CDR2 YYEEEE. Here the CDR3 DNA reads TGTGCCAGCAGCCAAGGACAGGCGTATTCACCCCTCCACTTT. The encoded protein is CASSQGQAYSPLHF. The variable domain in full, completed from reference TRBV5-6 and TRBJ1-6, reads DAGVTQSPTHLIKTRGQQVTLRCSPKSGHDTVSWYQQALGQGPQFIFQYYEEEERQRGNFPDRFSGHQFPNYSSELNVNALLLGDSALYLCASSQGQAYSPLHFGNGTRLTVT.

The chain uses TRBV29-1 and TRBJ2-6; a weak D match, TRBD1 (6 bases). CDR1 SQVTM and CDR2 ANQGSEA come from the germline V gene. CDR3 length: 16 amino acids. V dropped 8 bases and J dropped 0 bases, with 17 bases sitting between them. The CDR3 nucleotides are TGCAGCTTTTCGGACAGCTTTAGCTCTGGGGCCAACGTCCTGACTTTC. Translation gives CSFSDSFSSGANVLTF.

This chain uses TRBV28 with TRBJ1-1; the D gene is possibly TRBD1 (6 bases). The CDR3 length is 16 residues. The germline V and J ends were trimmed by 7 bases and 1 base, with 19 bases remaining between them. Germline values: CDR1 MDHEN, CDR2 SYDVKM. The CDR3 is CASTDATGQRNTEAFF. CDR3 in DNA: TGTGCCAGCACCGATGCCACAGGACAGAGGAACACTGAAGCTTTCTTT.

The V call is TRBV12-2, the J call TRBJ1-2; the D call in the table, TRBD1, was not verified against the DNA. TRBV12-2 is noted as a pseudogene. CDR3 size: 17 residues. CDR3 loop: CASRLALPGETNYGYTF. CDR3 in DNA: TGTGCAAGTCGCTTAGCCCTGCCAGGGGAAACTAACTATGGCTACACCTTC.

This chain uses TRBV28 with TRBJ1-2, with 9 bases aligning to TRBD1. Trimming took 3 bases from V and 3 from J; bases not matched to a gene: 8. Germline values: CDR1 MDHEN, CDR2 SYDVKM. CDR3 length: 16 amino acids. CDR3 amino acids: CASSFPGRTGDYGYTF. As DNA, the CDR3 is TGTGCCAGCAGTTTCCCGGGGCGGACAGGGGACTATGGCTACACCTTC.

The chain is built from TRBV21-1 and TRBJ2-1; TRBD2 is taken as the D call from the table, unchecked against the DNA. TRBV21-1 has pseudogene status. The CDR3 loop spans 15 amino acids. CDR3 sequence (DNA): TGTGCCAGCAGCACAGCAGAGTTCCCCGGGGAAGAGCAGTTCTTC. This translates into CASSTAEFPGEEQFF.

The chain employs TRBV6-5 and TRBJ1-1; D gene uncertain. This CDR3 spans 14 amino acids. Germline CDR1 and CDR2: MNHEY and SVGAGI. V dropped 5 bases and J dropped 0 bases, with 10 bases sitting between them. The CDR3 DNA reads TGTGCCAGCAGTCTAATCGGGATGAACACTGAAGCTTTCTTT. Amino acids: CASSLIGMNTEAFF.

The rearrangement joins TRBV7-3 to TRBJ2-1; 10 nucleotides line up with TRBD2. This CDR3 is built from 16 residues. V shed 1 base, J shed 3 bases, and the junction held 3 bases outside the gene matches. Germline assignment: CDR1 SGHTA and CDR2 FQGTGA. CDR3 sequence: CASSLRLAGDYNEQFF. The CDR3 DNA is TGTGCCAGCAGCTTAAGGCTAGCGGGAGACTACAATGAGCAGTTCTTC.

This clone was observed a few times. The gene calls are TRBV3-1 (or the pseudogene TRBV3-2) and TRBJ1-5; TRBD1 is a possible D gene (5 bases). V was clipped by 4 bases and J by 1 base, with 11 bases between them. Germline-derived CDR1 and CDR2 are LGHDT and YNNKEL (reference sequence). This CDR3 is 15 amino acids long. The CDR3 bases are TGTGCCAGCAGCCCCCGATCAGGGAGCAATCAGCCCCAGCATTTT. Protein product: CASSPRSGSNQPQHF.

CDR3 bases: TGCGCCAGCATGGGGCGAAGGGGACAGGGGGCTATGTACAATGAGCAGTTCTTC. It encodes CASMGRRGQGAMYNEQFF. The chain has TRBV10-2 and TRBJ2-1; 12 bases map to TRBD1. Germline-derived CDR1 and CDR2 are WSHSY and SAAADI. This CDR3 has 18 amino acids. Trimming at V came to 7 bases and at J to 4 bases, leaving 14 bases not matched to a gene.

J is TRBJ1-1 and V is TRBV27, with D possibly TRBD1 on 5 matching bases. Trimming took off 5 bases at V and 0 bases at J, with 16 bases between the two ends. Germline-derived CDR1 and CDR2 are MNHEY and SMNVEV (reference sequence). The CDR3 is 16 residues long. This CDR3 reads CASSPNRFIMNTEAFF. The CDR3 DNA follows: TGTGCCAGCAGTCCCAACAGGTTTATCATGAACACTGAAGCTTTCTTT.

V usage is TRBV6-6 and J usage is TRBJ1-3; TRBD1 aligns across 9 bases. Germline assignment: CDR1 MNHNY and CDR2 SVGAGI (reference sequence). J gave up 1 base and V 5 bases, and 6 bases lay outside the gene matches. CDR3 size: 16 residues. This chain's CDR3 is CASSDWDRASGNTIYF. The CDR3 DNA reads as TGTGCCAGCAGTGACTGGGACAGGGCTTCTGGAAACACCATATATTTT.

The rearrangement links TRBV30 to TRBJ1-2; D call uncertain. V was clipped by 1 base and J by 5 bases, with 14 bases between them. Looked up from germline, CDR1 is GTSNPN and CDR2 is SVGIG (reference sequence). The CDR3 extends over 14 amino acids. The CDR3 sequence is CAWSGSAYAYGYTF. In nucleotides, the CDR3 is TGTGCCTGGAGTGGTAGTGCCTATGCATATGGCTACACCTTC.

The chain has TRBV5-6 and TRBJ1-2, with D perhaps matching TRBD1 (5 bases). Trimming shortened V by 2 bases and J by 2 bases, and 16 bases separated the two germline ends. CDR1 SGHDT and CDR2 YYEEEE come from the germline V gene. This CDR3 contains 16 residues. The chain's CDR3 is CASSFQGNPANYGYTF. The CDR3 coding sequence is TGTGCCAGCAGCTTTCAGGGAAATCCGGCAAACTATGGCTACACCTTC.

This chain joins TRBV7-9 and TRBJ1-1; TRBD1 is a possible D gene (6 bases). This CDR3 spans 13 amino acids. The V end was cut by 3 bases, the J end by 1 base, with 6 bases between. Germline CDR1 and CDR2: SEHNR and FQNEAQ (reference sequence). The chain's CDR3 is CASSLGQNTEAFF. Written as DNA, the CDR3 is TGTGCCAGCAGCTTGGGACAGAACACTGAAGCTTTCTTT.

The chain couples TRBV15 to TRBJ1-2; TRBD1 matches at 7 bases. With 1 base clipped from V and 4 bases from J, the junction kept 3 bases outside the gene matches. Germline V gene data show CDR1 as LNHNV and CDR2 as YYDKDF (reference sequence). The CDR3 sequence is 14 residues long. DNA of the CDR3: TGTGCCACCAGCAGAGGAACAGGGGCCTATGGCTACACCTTC. Its translation: CATSRGTGAYGYTF.

CDR3 bases: TGTGCCAGCAGCTTATCGGACGGGGCTAATGAAAAACTGTTTTTT. Amino acid sequence: CASSLSDGANEKLFF. The J gene is TRBJ1-4, the V gene TRBV7-7, with D uncertain. V lost 2 bases to trimming and J lost 3 bases, with 10 bases between them. CDR1 is SSHAT and CDR2 is FNYEAQ in the germline V gene (reference sequence). CDR3 length: 15 amino acids.

The chain joins TRBV24-1 to TRBJ2-1, with 11 bases fitting TRBD1. Germline CDR1 reads KGHDR; CDR2 reads SFDVKD. J gave up 4 bases and V 0 bases, and 16 bases lay outside the gene matches. The length of the CDR3 is 21 residues. In DNA form, the CDR3 reads TGTGCCACCAGTGATTTGCCGACCGGGACAGGGGGATACTCATTTTACAATGAGCAGTTCTTC. This translates into CATSDLPTGTGGYSFYNEQFF.

The chain joins TRBV28 to TRBJ1-2; D uncertain. The CDR3 has 13 residues. V was pared by 2 bases and J by 8 bases, with 12 bases between. Germline V gives CDR1 MDHEN, CDR2 SYDVKM. CDR3 residues: CASSLGVLGGYTF. CDR3 coding DNA: TGTGCCAGCAGTTTAGGCGTATTGGGCGGCTACACCTTC.

This chain joins TRBV20-1 and TRBJ1-5; D uncertain. Trimming cost V 6 bases and J 2 bases, with 14 bases left between them. CDR3 size: 14 residues. Germline assignment: CDR1 DFQATT and CDR2 SNEGSKA (reference sequence). This chain's CDR3 is CSASNHFGNQPQHF. DNA for the CDR3: TGCAGTGCCAGTAACCACTTTGGCAATCAGCCCCAGCATTTT.

This chain joins TRBV7-2 and TRBJ1-2, with a tentative D call TRBD1 (6 bases). The CDR3 extends over 14 amino acids. Germline lookup yields CDR1 SGHTA and CDR2 FQGNSA. With 5 bases removed from V and 2 bases from J, the gap between germline ends came to 12 bases. In DNA, the CDR3 is TGTGCCAGCAGCCCCGATACAGGGAACTATGGCTACACCTTC. Amino acid sequence: CASSPDTGNYGYTF.